This TCR beta chain appears in the sequencing data of a study of T cells in localized non-small cell lung cancer. The assay was immunoSEQ multiplex PCR, and TCRdb's table has in-frame clones only and misses some. Among a few thousand clones listed, about a fifth were seen once. This clone was picked up a small number of times. What it recognizes is unknown. The study's findings and limits: Among the tissues sampled, uninvolved adjacent lung had the highest T cell clonality, above tumor. Adjacent lung exhibited a median of about 57 among the 100 most abundant tumor clones. Sequencing was limited to one tumor region, leaving the possibility of heterogeneity open. The study linked higher blood T cell density to longer overall survival.

V lost 5 bases and J lost 11, with 15 bases in between. CDR1 MNHGY and CDR2 SAAAGT come from the germline V gene. The CDR3 loop spans 12 amino acids. The receptor's source is a male donor aged 60 or over with stage I lung adenocarcinoma. The sample was lung tumor tissue, taken before any cancer treatment. The chain combines TRBV6-8 with TRBJ1-1; possible D gene TRBD1, 5 bases. In DNA, the CDR3 is TGTGCCAGCAGTGATTTGGGACGTCCGGCTTTCTTT. Its translation: CASSDLGRPAFF.